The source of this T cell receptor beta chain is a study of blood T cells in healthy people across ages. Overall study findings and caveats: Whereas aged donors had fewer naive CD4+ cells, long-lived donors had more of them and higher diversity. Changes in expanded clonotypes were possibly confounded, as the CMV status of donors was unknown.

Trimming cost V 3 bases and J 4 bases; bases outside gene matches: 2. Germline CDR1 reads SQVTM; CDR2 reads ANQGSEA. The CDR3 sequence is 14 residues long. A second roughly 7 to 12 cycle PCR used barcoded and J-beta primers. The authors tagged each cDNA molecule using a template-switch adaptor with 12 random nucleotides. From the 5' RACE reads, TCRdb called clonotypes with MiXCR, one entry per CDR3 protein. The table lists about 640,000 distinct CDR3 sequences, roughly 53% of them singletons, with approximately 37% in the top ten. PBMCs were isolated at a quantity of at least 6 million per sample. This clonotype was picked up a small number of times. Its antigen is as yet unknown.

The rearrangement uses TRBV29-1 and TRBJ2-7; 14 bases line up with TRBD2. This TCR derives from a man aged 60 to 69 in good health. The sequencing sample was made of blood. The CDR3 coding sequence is TGCAGCGTTGAGGGACTAGCGGGGGAGTACGAGCAGTACTTC. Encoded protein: CSVEGLAGEYEQYF.